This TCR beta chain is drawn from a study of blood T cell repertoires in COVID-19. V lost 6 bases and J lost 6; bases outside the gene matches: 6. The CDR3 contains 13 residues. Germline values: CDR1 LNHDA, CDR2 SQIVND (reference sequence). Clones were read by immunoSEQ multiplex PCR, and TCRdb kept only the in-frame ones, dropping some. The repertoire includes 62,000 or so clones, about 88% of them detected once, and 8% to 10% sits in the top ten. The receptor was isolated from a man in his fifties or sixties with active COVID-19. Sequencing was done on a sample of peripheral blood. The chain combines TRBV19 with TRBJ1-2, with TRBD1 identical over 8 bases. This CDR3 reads CASRTRGLDGYTF. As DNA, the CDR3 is TGTGCCAGTAGGACCAGGGGGCTTGATGGCTACACCTTC.